This T cell receptor beta chain was profiled in a study of cytomegalovirus exposure and HLA in healthy donors. Regarding this clone: Its cognate antigen is unknown.

CDR1 is SGHRS, CDR2 YFSETQ, per germline. CDR3 length equals 14 residues. The V end lost 1 base, the J end lost 6 bases, and 14 bases lay between the germline ends. The method was immunoSEQ multiplex PCR; TCRdb's version includes in-frame clones alone and lacks a portion of them. The table lists around 250,000 clones, about 90% of them singletons. The study, taken as a whole, reports: A subsequent analysis found that TCR clusters from the first cohort also tended to co-occur in the roughly 120 validation repertoires, with about 93% of cluster scores above 0.

The donors were members of the validation cohort, which comprised about 120 subjects and was separate from the first cohort of 730 or so subjects. This receptor was taken from a woman under 30 in good health and CMV-seronegative. The sample consisted of PBMCs. This chain links TRBV5-1 with TRBJ2-7, with TRBD1 as a possible D gene (6 bases). The CDR3 is CASSLNQGLGEQYF. DNA for the CDR3: TGCGCCAGCAGCTTGAACCAGGGGCTTGGCGAGCAGTACTTC.